Listed below are T cell receptor beta chains from one sample, sequenced in a study of Ad26.COV2.S vaccination and SARS-CoV-2 variants. Method: immunoSEQ multiplex PCR; TCRdb's copy keeps in-frame clones and lacks some. Of a few hundred thousand clones in the sample, around 87% were seen once. Sequencing used peripheral blood, obtained in a trial of Ad26.COV2.S vaccine versus placebo. The receptors come from a person between 18 and 65 years old who received the Ad26.COV2.S COVID-19 vaccine or a placebo. The CDR3 runs from the conserved cysteine through the conserved F or W. Each record gives: clone size, J gene, V gene, D gene, CDR3 DNA, CDR3 protein. D genes are given only for firm matches. Expanded clones get a size class; other rows say once, few or many, or leave the size out.

abundance: -
j_gene: TRBJ2-6
v_gene: TRBV7-3
d_gene: TRBD1
CDR3nt: TGTGCCAGCAGCCACGGGACAGGGGGTGGCCCTTTGCGGGGGGCCAACGTCCTGACTTTC
CDR3aa: CASSHGTGGGPLRGANVLTF

abundance: -
j_gene: TRBJ1-5
v_gene: TRBV19
d_gene: -
CDR3nt: TGTGCCAGAAGCAGGGGAAGGCTAGGCCGCAATCAGCCCCAGCATTTT
CDR3aa: CARSRGRLGRNQPQHF

abundance: once
j_gene: TRBJ2-1
v_gene: TRBV9
d_gene: -
CDR3nt: TGTGCCAGCAGCGTAGAGAAGGGGAGGAATGAGCAGTTCTTC
CDR3aa: CASSVEKGRNEQFF

abundance: -
j_gene: TRBJ1-1
v_gene: TRBV12-3/TRBV12-4
d_gene: -
CDR3nt: TGTGCCAGCAGTCCCGCCGGTGTCACTGAAGCTTTCTTT
CDR3aa: CASSPAGVTEAFF

abundance: -
j_gene: TRBJ2-7
v_gene: TRBV19
d_gene: -
CDR3nt: TGTGCCAGTAGTACTACAGGGAACCCCCTCTACGAGCAGTACTTC
CDR3aa: CASSTTGNPLYEQYF

abundance: -
j_gene: TRBJ2-2
v_gene: TRBV7-9
d_gene: -
CDR3nt: TGTGCCAGCAACCGGGACACCCGGCGTACCGGGGAGCTGTTTTTT
CDR3aa: CASNRDTRRTGELFF

abundance: once
j_gene: TRBJ2-1
v_gene: TRBV25-1
d_gene: -
CDR3nt: TGTGCCAGCAGTGATGGAGGAGAGCAGTTCTTC
CDR3aa: CASSDGGEQFF

abundance: -
j_gene: TRBJ2-7
v_gene: TRBV2
d_gene: -
CDR3nt: TGTGCCAGCAGTGCAGAAGAGGTCCACGAGCAGTACTTC
CDR3aa: CASSAEEVHEQYF

abundance: -
j_gene: TRBJ2-2
v_gene: TRBV4-1
d_gene: TRBD1
CDR3nt: TGCGCCAGCAGCCAAGACGGTCAGGGGGCGGGCACCGGGGAGCTGTTTTTT
CDR3aa: CASSQDGQGAGTGELFF

abundance: -
j_gene: TRBJ1-5
v_gene: TRBV7-6
d_gene: -
CDR3nt: TGTGCCAGCAGCTTAGGAGGGGGTGGGCAGCCCCAGCATTTT
CDR3aa: CASSLGGGGQPQHF

abundance: once
j_gene: TRBJ2-7
v_gene: TRBV18
d_gene: -
CDR3nt: TGTGCCAGCTCACCTCAACAGACCTACGAGCAGTACTTC
CDR3aa: CASSPQQTYEQYF

abundance: few
j_gene: TRBJ1-5
v_gene: TRBV7-8
d_gene: TRBD1
CDR3nt: TGTGCCAGCAGCACAGGGGGCAATCAGCCCCAGCATTTT
CDR3aa: CASSTGGNQPQHF

abundance: -
j_gene: TRBJ1-2
v_gene: TRBV5-1
d_gene: TRBD1
CDR3nt: TGCGCCAGCAGCTCCCGGACAGGGGGCGGCTACACCTTC
CDR3aa: CASSSRTGGGYTF

abundance: -
j_gene: TRBJ1-5
v_gene: TRBV23-1
d_gene: -
CDR3nt: TGCGCCAGCAGTCAATATTGTAATTATAGCAATCAGCCCCAGCATTTT
CDR3aa: CASSQYCNYSNQPQHF

abundance: -
j_gene: TRBJ1-5
v_gene: TRBV19
d_gene: -
CDR3nt: TGTGCCAGTACCAGGACAGTTCTTACAATCGAGCCCCAGCATTTT
CDR3aa: CASTRTVLTIEPQHF

abundance: once
j_gene: TRBJ2-7
v_gene: TRBV3-1/TRBV3-2
d_gene: -
CDR3nt: TGTGCCAGCAGCCAAGATCCCCTCGGCCCCTACGAGCAGTACTTC
CDR3aa: CASSQDPLGPYEQYF

abundance: -
j_gene: TRBJ1-2
v_gene: TRBV11-2
d_gene: -
CDR3nt: TGTGCCAGCAGCTTAGGGGGCTCTGAGATCGCTAACTATGGCTACACCTTC
CDR3aa: CASSLGGSEIANYGYTF

abundance: -
j_gene: TRBJ1-2
v_gene: TRBV5-5
d_gene: -
CDR3nt: TGTGCCAGCAGCTTGGGCATGGGGGGCTACACCTTC
CDR3aa: CASSLGMGGYTF

abundance: once
j_gene: TRBJ1-1
v_gene: TRBV30
d_gene: -
CDR3nt: TGTGCCTGGAGTGTCGGGCGGCAGGAGACTGAAGCTTTCTTT
CDR3aa: CAWSVGRQETEAFF

abundance: -
j_gene: TRBJ1-5
v_gene: TRBV6-6
d_gene: -
CDR3nt: TGTGCCAGCAGTTACTCCAGGGGCAATCAGCCCCAGCATTTT
CDR3aa: CASSYSRGNQPQHF

abundance: -
j_gene: TRBJ1-4
v_gene: TRBV30
d_gene: -
CDR3nt: TGTGCCTGGAGTGAAGGACAGAGAGGTGAAAAACTGTTTTTT
CDR3aa: CAWSEGQRGEKLFF

abundance: -
j_gene: TRBJ1-2
v_gene: TRBV30
d_gene: -
CDR3nt: TGTGCCTGGAGTGTCTATATTGGAGCCGATCCTACACTAAACTATGGCTACACCTTC
CDR3aa: CAWSVYIGADPTLNYGYTF

abundance: -
j_gene: TRBJ1-1
v_gene: TRBV5-1
d_gene: -
CDR3nt: TGCGCCAGCAGCTTGAACAGGGACACTGAAGCTTTCTTT
CDR3aa: CASSLNRDTEAFF

abundance: -
j_gene: TRBJ1-1
v_gene: TRBV5-5
d_gene: TRBD1
CDR3nt: TGTGCCAGCAGCCCGCTGGGACAGGGGAACACTGAAGCTTTCTTT
CDR3aa: CASSPLGQGNTEAFF

abundance: -
j_gene: TRBJ2-1
v_gene: TRBV19
d_gene: TRBD1
CDR3nt: TGTGCCAGTAGTAAGCGGACAGGGGGCGGGAATGAGCAGTTCTTC
CDR3aa: CASSKRTGGGNEQFF

abundance: once
j_gene: TRBJ1-2
v_gene: TRBV27
d_gene: TRBD1
CDR3nt: TGTGCCAGCAGTTTATCGATCTGGGACAGGGGAGGTGGCTACACCTTC
CDR3aa: CASSLSIWDRGGGYTF

abundance: -
j_gene: TRBJ1-2
v_gene: TRBV5-4
d_gene: -
CDR3nt: TGTGCCAGCAGCTTTCAGGGTGGTGGCTACACCTTC
CDR3aa: CASSFQGGGYTF

abundance: -
j_gene: TRBJ2-7
v_gene: TRBV7-3
d_gene: TRBD1
CDR3nt: TGTGCCAGCAGCACGGGGACAGGTCGCGAGCAGTACTTC
CDR3aa: CASSTGTGREQYF

abundance: once
j_gene: TRBJ1-1
v_gene: TRBV9
d_gene: -
CDR3nt: TGTGCCAGCAGCGCAACCGGGACAATGAACACTGAAGCTTTCTTT
CDR3aa: CASSATGTMNTEAFF

abundance: -
j_gene: TRBJ2-7
v_gene: TRBV3-1/TRBV3-2
d_gene: TRBD1
CDR3nt: TGTGCCAGCAGCCATGGGGACAGCTACGAGCAGTACTTC
CDR3aa: CASSHGDSYEQYF

abundance: -
j_gene: TRBJ2-4
v_gene: TRBV5-1
d_gene: -
CDR3nt: TGCGCCAGCAGCCCGGGAGACCTACGGGCCAAAAACATTCAGTACTTC
CDR3aa: CASSPGDLRAKNIQYF

abundance: once
j_gene: TRBJ1-4
v_gene: TRBV5-1
d_gene: -
CDR3nt: TGCGCCAGCAGCTCAGATGCAACTAATGAAAAACTGTTTTTT
CDR3aa: CASSSDATNEKLFF

abundance: once
j_gene: TRBJ1-4
v_gene: TRBV30
d_gene: -
CDR3nt: TGTGCCTGGAGTCCTGACAGGAGCTCTAATGAAAAACTGTTTTTT
CDR3aa: CAWSPDRSSNEKLFF

abundance: once
j_gene: TRBJ2-2
v_gene: TRBV5-6
d_gene: -
CDR3nt: TGTGCCAGCAGCTTGATTGGGGGTAACACCGGGGAGCTGTTTTTT
CDR3aa: CASSLIGGNTGELFF

abundance: -
j_gene: TRBJ1-1
v_gene: TRBV5-5
d_gene: -
CDR3nt: TGTGCCAGCAGCTTGTTGGGCAGGGGTTCCCCAGGGGACACTGAAGCTTTCTTT
CDR3aa: CASSLLGRGSPGDTEAFF

abundance: -
j_gene: TRBJ2-6
v_gene: TRBV14
d_gene: -
CDR3nt: TGTGCCAGCAGCCAAGAAGGGGCGGACCGTGTTGGGGCCAACGTCCTGACTTTC
CDR3aa: CASSQEGADRVGANVLTF

abundance: -
j_gene: TRBJ1-2
v_gene: TRBV19
d_gene: -
CDR3nt: TGTGCCAGTAGTATACAACCTCTCGGAGGCTACACCTTC
CDR3aa: CASSIQPLGGYTF

abundance: -
j_gene: TRBJ2-1
v_gene: TRBV7-2
d_gene: TRBD1
CDR3nt: TGTGCCAGCAGCCTGGACAGGCCTGAGGGGGAGCAGTTCTTC
CDR3aa: CASSLDRPEGEQFF

abundance: -
j_gene: TRBJ1-6
v_gene: TRBV7-9
d_gene: -
CDR3nt: TGTGCCAGCAGCTTAGGGGGGACGGACTATAATTCACCCCTCCACTTT
CDR3aa: CASSLGGTDYNSPLHF

abundance: -
j_gene: TRBJ1-6
v_gene: TRBV19
d_gene: TRBD1
CDR3nt: TGTGCCAGTAGTATCAGCGGACAGGGCGACTCACCCCTCCACTTT
CDR3aa: CASSISGQGDSPLHF

abundance: -
j_gene: TRBJ1-5
v_gene: TRBV3-1/TRBV3-2
d_gene: -
CDR3nt: TGTGCCAGCAGCCAAGGGATCTTCGAGGAGCCCCAGCATTTT
CDR3aa: CASSQGIFEEPQHF

abundance: -
j_gene: TRBJ2-1
v_gene: TRBV12-5
d_gene: -
CDR3nt: TGTGCTAGTGGTTTGGACAGTTACAATGAGCAGTTCTTC
CDR3aa: CASGLDSYNEQFF

abundance: -
j_gene: TRBJ2-2
v_gene: TRBV12-5
d_gene: TRBD1
CDR3nt: TGTGCTAGTGGTCCCCCCCTCACAGGGGTATCCACCGGGGAGCTGTTTTTT
CDR3aa: CASGPPLTGVSTGELFF

abundance: -
j_gene: TRBJ2-7
v_gene: TRBV2
d_gene: -
CDR3nt: TGTGCCAGCAGGGGGCCCGCCTACGAGCAGTACTTC
CDR3aa: CASRGPAYEQYF

abundance: -
j_gene: TRBJ1-6
v_gene: TRBV13
d_gene: -
CDR3nt: TGTGCCAGCAGCTTACGGGGTCAAGATAATTCACCCCTCCACTTT
CDR3aa: CASSLRGQDNSPLHF

abundance: -
j_gene: TRBJ1-1
v_gene: TRBV5-1
d_gene: -
CDR3nt: TGCGCCAGCAGCTCACAGGGAATGAACACTGAAGCTTTCTTT
CDR3aa: CASSSQGMNTEAFF

abundance: once
j_gene: TRBJ2-3
v_gene: TRBV20-1
d_gene: -
CDR3nt: TGCAGTGCTAGTTTTACAGGGCACACAGATACGCAGTATTTT
CDR3aa: CSASFTGHTDTQYF

abundance: -
j_gene: TRBJ1-2
v_gene: TRBV9
d_gene: -
CDR3nt: TGTGCCAGCAGCGTAGACGGAGACATCCCTAACTATGGCTACACCTTC
CDR3aa: CASSVDGDIPNYGYTF

abundance: -
j_gene: TRBJ1-2
v_gene: TRBV6-5
d_gene: -
CDR3nt: TGTGCCAGCAGCGGAACTACAGGGCGCTATGGCTACACCTTC
CDR3aa: CASSGTTGRYGYTF

abundance: -
j_gene: TRBJ1-1
v_gene: TRBV4-1
d_gene: -
CDR3nt: TGCGCCAGCAAAGGGGCGGACACTGAAGCTTTCTTT
CDR3aa: CASKGADTEAFF

abundance: -
j_gene: TRBJ1-2
v_gene: TRBV19
d_gene: -
CDR3nt: TGTGCCAGTAGTATAGAACGTGGCTATGGCTACACCTTC
CDR3aa: CASSIERGYGYTF

abundance: few
j_gene: TRBJ2-7
v_gene: TRBV7-9
d_gene: TRBD1
CDR3nt: TGTGCCAGCAGCCCACGGGACAGGAGCTCCTACGAGCAGTACTTC
CDR3aa: CASSPRDRSSYEQYF

abundance: -
j_gene: TRBJ2-1
v_gene: TRBV3-1/TRBV3-2
d_gene: -
CDR3nt: TGTGCCAGCAGCCAGTTCCAGGGAGAGCAGTTCTTC
CDR3aa: CASSQFQGEQFF

abundance: -
j_gene: TRBJ2-3
v_gene: TRBV7-9
d_gene: TRBD1
CDR3nt: TGTGCCAGCAGCCCGGACAGGGGTTGGGGAGATACGCAGTATTTT
CDR3aa: CASSPDRGWGDTQYF

abundance: -
j_gene: TRBJ1-1
v_gene: TRBV19
d_gene: -
CDR3nt: TGTGCCAGTAGTTTGGCCATTCCGAACACTGAAGCTTTCTTT
CDR3aa: CASSLAIPNTEAFF